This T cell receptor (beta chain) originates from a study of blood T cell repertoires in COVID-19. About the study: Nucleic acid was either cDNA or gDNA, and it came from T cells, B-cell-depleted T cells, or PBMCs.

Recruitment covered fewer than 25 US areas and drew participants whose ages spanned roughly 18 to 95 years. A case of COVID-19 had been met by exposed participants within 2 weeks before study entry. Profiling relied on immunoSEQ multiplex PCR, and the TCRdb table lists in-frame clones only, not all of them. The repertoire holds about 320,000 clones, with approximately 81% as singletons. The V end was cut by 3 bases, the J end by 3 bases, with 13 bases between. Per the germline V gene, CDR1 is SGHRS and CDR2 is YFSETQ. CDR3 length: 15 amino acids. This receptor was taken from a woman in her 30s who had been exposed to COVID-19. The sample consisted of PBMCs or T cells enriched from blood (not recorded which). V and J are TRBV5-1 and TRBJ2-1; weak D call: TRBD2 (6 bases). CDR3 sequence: CASSSGTRLYNEQFF. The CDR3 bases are TGCGCCAGCAGCTCCGGGACTCGCCTCTACAATGAGCAGTTCTTC.